Listed below are T cell receptor beta chains from one sample, sequenced in a study of CD8 T cells in ankylosing spondylitis. TCRdb fed the 5' RACE reads into MiXCR, producing one record per CDR3 protein. The profile covers 750,000 to 850,000 distinct CDR3 sequences, with 12% appearing a single time and approximately 0.5% taken by the ten largest. Sequencing input: blood, either unsorted or a sorted T cell fraction (not recorded which). Source of these receptors: a male donor with ankylosing spondylitis. Each CDR3 is given with its conserved first and last residue. Fields, in order: J gene, CDR3 length, V gene, CDR3 protein.

J gene: TRBJ2-5; CDR3 length: 14; V gene: TRBV29-1; CDR3 protein: CSGEGGPRGETQYF
J gene: TRBJ2-3; CDR3 length: 15; V gene: TRBV13; CDR3 protein: CASSLVGPATDTQYF
J gene: TRBJ2-1; CDR3 length: 16; V gene: TRBV5-6; CDR3 protein: CASSLFRLVGWNEQFF
J gene: TRBJ2-7; CDR3 length: 14; V gene: TRBV6-5; CDR3 protein: CASSYGGTASEQYF
J gene: TRBJ2-2; CDR3 length: 14; V gene: TRBV19; CDR3 protein: CASRNDANTGELFF
J gene: TRBJ2-3; CDR3 length: 16; V gene: TRBV10-3; CDR3 protein: CAISESRGGGTDTQYF
J gene: TRBJ2-2; CDR3 length: 15; V gene: TRBV7-2; CDR3 protein: CASRYGQGRAGELFF
J gene: TRBJ1-1; CDR3 length: 14; V gene: TRBV10-3; CDR3 protein: CAIRTGTMNTEAFF
J gene: TRBJ1-1; CDR3 length: 13; V gene: TRBV20-1; CDR3 protein: CSAVHRENTEAFF
J gene: TRBJ2-7; CDR3 length: 12; V gene: TRBV5-6; CDR3 protein: CASSSVPYEQYF
J gene: TRBJ2-2; CDR3 length: 12; V gene: TRBV5-5; CDR3 protein: CASSRSTGELFF
J gene: TRBJ1-4; CDR3 length: 15; V gene: TRBV20-1; CDR3 protein: CSARDHRAVNEKLFF
J gene: TRBJ2-4; CDR3 length: 12; V gene: TRBV12-3/TRBV12-4; CDR3 protein: CASSLTKNIQYF
J gene: TRBJ2-5; CDR3 length: 11; V gene: TRBV20-1; CDR3 protein: CSAWGTETQYF
J gene: TRBJ1-1; CDR3 length: 14; V gene: TRBV29-1; CDR3 protein: CSVGRGALNTEAFF
J gene: TRBJ1-5; CDR3 length: 15; V gene: TRBV5-6; CDR3 protein: CASSLDGTGSQPQHF
J gene: TRBJ1-2; CDR3 length: 16; V gene: TRBV15; CDR3 protein: CATSVLGTGANYGYTF
J gene: TRBJ2-5; CDR3 length: 13; V gene: TRBV20-1; CDR3 protein: CSAPTSRVAAQYF
J gene: TRBJ1-2; CDR3 length: 12; V gene: TRBV20-1; CDR3 protein: CSATYRGGGYTF
J gene: TRBJ1-1; CDR3 length: 14; V gene: TRBV20-1; CDR3 protein: CSARVFRWNTEAFF
J gene: TRBJ1-1; CDR3 length: 13; V gene: TRBV6-2/TRBV6-3; CDR3 protein: CASRKTGSTEAFF
J gene: TRBJ2-2; CDR3 length: 16; V gene: TRBV12-3/TRBV12-4; CDR3 protein: CASSPREATNTGELFF
J gene: TRBJ1-1; CDR3 length: 13; V gene: TRBV20-1; CDR3 protein: CSASTGLYTEAFF
J gene: TRBJ2-7; CDR3 length: 14; V gene: TRBV20-1; CDR3 protein: CSAMRQGGSYEQYF
J gene: TRBJ2-1; CDR3 length: 15; V gene: TRBV5-1; CDR3 protein: CASSLAGGSDNEQFF
J gene: TRBJ2-3; CDR3 length: 15; V gene: TRBV7-2; CDR3 protein: CASSLAVINTDTQYF
J gene: TRBJ2-7; CDR3 length: 13; V gene: TRBV10-3; CDR3 protein: CAISESGGAGQYF
J gene: TRBJ1-2; CDR3 length: 15; V gene: TRBV4-1; CDR3 protein: CASSQEEKANYGYTF
J gene: TRBJ2-5; CDR3 length: 13; V gene: TRBV29-1; CDR3 protein: CSVEGTAQETQYF
J gene: TRBJ2-5; CDR3 length: 14; V gene: TRBV18; CDR3 protein: CASTRGQIQETQYF
J gene: TRBJ2-5; CDR3 length: 16; V gene: TRBV4-1; CDR3 protein: CASSIGLAGFQETQYF
J gene: TRBJ1-1; CDR3 length: 13; V gene: TRBV20-1; CDR3 protein: CSASAQAIAEAFF
J gene: TRBJ2-7; CDR3 length: 16; V gene: TRBV9; CDR3 protein: CASSVAGGQAHDEQYF
J gene: TRBJ2-5; CDR3 length: 15; V gene: TRBV6-5; CDR3 protein: CASSYSTGKLETQYF
J gene: TRBJ1-6; CDR3 length: 14; V gene: TRBV20-1; CDR3 protein: CSARRTGGNSPLHF
J gene: TRBJ1-2; CDR3 length: 15; V gene: TRBV4-3; CDR3 protein: CASSQGWDRAYGYTF
J gene: TRBJ2-7; CDR3 length: 16; V gene: TRBV6-1; CDR3 protein: CASSPLVAGPSYEQYF
J gene: TRBJ1-1; CDR3 length: 12; V gene: TRBV11-2; CDR3 protein: CASSLDRGRAFF
J gene: TRBJ2-3; CDR3 length: 14; V gene: TRBV5-4; CDR3 protein: CASSFKPRRDTQYF
J gene: TRBJ2-2; CDR3 length: 16; V gene: TRBV4-3; CDR3 protein: CASSVAYSRNTGELFF
J gene: TRBJ2-7; CDR3 length: 14; V gene: TRBV20-1; CDR3 protein: CSLYWSGKVGEQYF
J gene: TRBJ2-1; CDR3 length: 15; V gene: TRBV7-2; CDR3 protein: CASSFSYGPYNEQFF
J gene: TRBJ1-1; CDR3 length: 16; V gene: TRBV4-2; CDR3 protein: CASSQVTTTANTEAFF
J gene: TRBJ1-1; CDR3 length: 10; V gene: TRBV20-1; CDR3 protein: CSAMATEAFF
J gene: TRBJ2-7; CDR3 length: 15; V gene: TRBV7-2; CDR3 protein: CASSLRDSILSEQYF
J gene: TRBJ2-7; CDR3 length: 15; V gene: TRBV5-1; CDR3 protein: CASSFREVGVYEQYF
J gene: TRBJ2-2; CDR3 length: 14; V gene: TRBV6-1; CDR3 protein: CASSVFQGTGELFF
J gene: TRBJ1-5; CDR3 length: 15; V gene: TRBV12-3/TRBV12-4; CDR3 protein: CASSYRDSEYQPQHF
J gene: TRBJ1-1; CDR3 length: 15; V gene: TRBV28; CDR3 protein: CASSPPTPTGAEAFF
J gene: TRBJ2-7; CDR3 length: 17; V gene: TRBV12-3/TRBV12-4; CDR3 protein: CASSLHLGGGISYEQYF
J gene: TRBJ1-1; CDR3 length: 14; V gene: TRBV4-2; CDR3 protein: CASSLDESNTEAFF
J gene: TRBJ1-5; CDR3 length: 15; V gene: TRBV7-2; CDR3 protein: CASSLATGGNQPQHF
J gene: TRBJ2-2; CDR3 length: 16; V gene: TRBV6-5; CDR3 protein: CASSYSPSAGTGELFF
J gene: TRBJ1-1; CDR3 length: 14; V gene: TRBV5-1; CDR3 protein: CASAPEGAFTEAFF
J gene: TRBJ1-2; CDR3 length: 12; V gene: TRBV7-9; CDR3 protein: CASSSGRPGYTF
J gene: TRBJ1-6; CDR3 length: 13; V gene: TRBV12-3/TRBV12-4; CDR3 protein: CASRTYGGSPLHF
J gene: TRBJ1-2; CDR3 length: 15; V gene: TRBV6-1; CDR3 protein: CASRDRILANYGYTF
J gene: TRBJ1-2; CDR3 length: 15; V gene: TRBV5-1; CDR3 protein: CASSLTGAENYGYTF
J gene: TRBJ2-7; CDR3 length: 15; V gene: TRBV7-9; CDR3 protein: CASSSSGRERYEQYF
J gene: TRBJ2-3; CDR3 length: 14; V gene: TRBV12-3/TRBV12-4; CDR3 protein: CASRISGSTDTQYF